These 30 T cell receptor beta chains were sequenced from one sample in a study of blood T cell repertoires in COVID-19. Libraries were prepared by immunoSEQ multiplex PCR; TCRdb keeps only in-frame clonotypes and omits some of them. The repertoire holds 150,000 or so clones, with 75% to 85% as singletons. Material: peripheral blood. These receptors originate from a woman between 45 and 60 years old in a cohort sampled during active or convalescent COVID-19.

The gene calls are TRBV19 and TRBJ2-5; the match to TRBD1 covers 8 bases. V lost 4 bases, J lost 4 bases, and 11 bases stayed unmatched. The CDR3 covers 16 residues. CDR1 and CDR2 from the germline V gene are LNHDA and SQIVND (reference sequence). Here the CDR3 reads CASSKSGTGMRETQYF. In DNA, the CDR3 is TGTGCCAGTAGTAAATCCGGGACAGGTATGCGAGAGACCCAGTACTTC.

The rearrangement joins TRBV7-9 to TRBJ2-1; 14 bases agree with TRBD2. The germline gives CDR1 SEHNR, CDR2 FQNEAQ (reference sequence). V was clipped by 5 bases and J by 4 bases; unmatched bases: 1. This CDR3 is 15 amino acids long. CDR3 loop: CASSRLAGGYNEQFF. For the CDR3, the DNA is TGTGCCAGCAGCCGACTAGCGGGGGGGTACAATGAGCAGTTCTTC.

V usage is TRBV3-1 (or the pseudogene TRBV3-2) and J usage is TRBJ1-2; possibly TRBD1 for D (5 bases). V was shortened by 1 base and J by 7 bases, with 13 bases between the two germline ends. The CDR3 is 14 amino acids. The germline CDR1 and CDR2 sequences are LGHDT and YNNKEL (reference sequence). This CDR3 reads CASSQARVGSGYTF. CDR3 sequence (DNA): TGTGCCAGCAGCCAAGCCAGGGTGGGCAGTGGCTACACCTTC.

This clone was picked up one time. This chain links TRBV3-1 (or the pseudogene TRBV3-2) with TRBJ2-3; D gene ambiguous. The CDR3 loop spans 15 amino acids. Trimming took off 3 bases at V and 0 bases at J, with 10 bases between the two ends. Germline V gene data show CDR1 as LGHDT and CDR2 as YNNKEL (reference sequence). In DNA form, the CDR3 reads TGTGCCAGCAGCCATGTCTACAGCAGCACAGATACGCAGTATTTT. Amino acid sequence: CASSHVYSSTDTQYF.

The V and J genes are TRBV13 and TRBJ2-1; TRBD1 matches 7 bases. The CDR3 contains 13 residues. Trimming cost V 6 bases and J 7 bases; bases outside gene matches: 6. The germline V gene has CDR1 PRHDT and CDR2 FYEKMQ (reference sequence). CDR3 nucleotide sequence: TGTGCCAGCAGGAAGACAGGGTTTAATGAGCAGTTCTTC. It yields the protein CASRKTGFNEQFF.

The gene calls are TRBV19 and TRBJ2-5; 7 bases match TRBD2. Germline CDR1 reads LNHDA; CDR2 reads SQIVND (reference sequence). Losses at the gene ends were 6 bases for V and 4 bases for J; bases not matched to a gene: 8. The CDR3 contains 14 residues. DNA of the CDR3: TGTGCCAGTAGGGAAGCGGGGAGGGGAGAGACCCAGTACTTC. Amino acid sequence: CASREAGRGETQYF.

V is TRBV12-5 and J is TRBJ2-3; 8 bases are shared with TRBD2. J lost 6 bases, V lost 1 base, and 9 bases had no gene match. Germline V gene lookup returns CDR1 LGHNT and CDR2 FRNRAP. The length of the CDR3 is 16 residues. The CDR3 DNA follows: TGTGCTAGTGGTTTGGGGCTGGCGGGGGGACTTGATACGCAGTATTTT. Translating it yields CASGLGLAGGLDTQYF. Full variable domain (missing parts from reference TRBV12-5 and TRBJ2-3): DARVTQTPRHKVTEMGQEVTMRCQPILGHNTVFWYRQTMMQGLELLAYFRNRAPLDDSGMPKDRFSAEMPDATLATLKIQPSEPRDSAVYFCASGLGLAGGLDTQYFGPGTRLTVL.

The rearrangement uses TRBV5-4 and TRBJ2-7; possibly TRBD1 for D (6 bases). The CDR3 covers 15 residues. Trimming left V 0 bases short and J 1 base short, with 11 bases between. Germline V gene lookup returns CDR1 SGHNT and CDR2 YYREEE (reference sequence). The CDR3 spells CASSLGPDSSYEQYF. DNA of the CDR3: TGTGCCAGCAGCTTGGGTCCGGACAGTTCCTACGAGCAGTACTTC.

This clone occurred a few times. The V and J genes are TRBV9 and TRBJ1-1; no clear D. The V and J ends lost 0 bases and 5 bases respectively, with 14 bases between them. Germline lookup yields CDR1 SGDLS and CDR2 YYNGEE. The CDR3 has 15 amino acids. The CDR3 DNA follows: TGTGCCAGCAGCGTAGGCGGGCCAGCTCGAACTGAAGCTTTCTTT. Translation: CASSVGGPARTEAFF. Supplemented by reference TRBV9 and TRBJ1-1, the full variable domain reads DSGVTQTPKHLITATGQRVTLRCSPRSGDLSVYWYQQSLDQGLQFLIQYYNGEERAKGNILERFSAQQFPDLHSELNLSSLELGDSALYFCASSVGGPARTEAFFGQGTRLTVV.

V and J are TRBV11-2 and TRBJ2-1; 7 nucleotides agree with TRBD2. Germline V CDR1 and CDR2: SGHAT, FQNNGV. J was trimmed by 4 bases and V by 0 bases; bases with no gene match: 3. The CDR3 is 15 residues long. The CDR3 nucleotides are TGTGCCAGCAGCTTAGAAGCGGGGACGTACAATGAGCAGTTCTTC. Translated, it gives CASSLEAGTYNEQFF.

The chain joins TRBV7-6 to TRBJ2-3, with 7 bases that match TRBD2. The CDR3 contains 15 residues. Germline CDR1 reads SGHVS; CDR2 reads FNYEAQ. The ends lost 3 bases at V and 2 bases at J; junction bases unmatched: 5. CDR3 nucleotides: TGTGCCAGCAGCTTGGCGGGGGACCTCACAGATACGCAGTATTTT. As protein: CASSLAGDLTDTQYF.

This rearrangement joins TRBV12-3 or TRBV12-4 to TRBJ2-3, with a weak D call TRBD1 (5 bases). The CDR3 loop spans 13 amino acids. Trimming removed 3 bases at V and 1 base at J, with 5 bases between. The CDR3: CASSFRGTDTQYF. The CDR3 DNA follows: TGTGCCAGCAGTTTCAGGGGCACAGATACGCAGTATTTT.

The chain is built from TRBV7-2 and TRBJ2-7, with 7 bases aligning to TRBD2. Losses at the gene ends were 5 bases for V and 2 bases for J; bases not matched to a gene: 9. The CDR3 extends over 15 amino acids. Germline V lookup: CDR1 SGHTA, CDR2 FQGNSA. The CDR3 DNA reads TGTGCCAGCAGCCCGACGACTAGCTCGGCCTACGAGCAGTACTTC. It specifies CASSPTTSSAYEQYF.

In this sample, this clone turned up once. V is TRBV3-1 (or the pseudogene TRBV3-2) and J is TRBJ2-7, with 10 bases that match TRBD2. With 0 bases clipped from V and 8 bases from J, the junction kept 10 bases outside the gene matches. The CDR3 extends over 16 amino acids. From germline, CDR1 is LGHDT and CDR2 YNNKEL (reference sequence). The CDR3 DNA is TGTGCCAGCAGCCAAGAAGGGGCTAGCGGGGGCTATAAGCAGTACTTC. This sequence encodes CASSQEGASGGYKQYF.

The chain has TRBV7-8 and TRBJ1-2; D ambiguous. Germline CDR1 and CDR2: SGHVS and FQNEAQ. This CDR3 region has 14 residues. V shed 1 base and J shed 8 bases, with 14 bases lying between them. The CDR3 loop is CASSLDLHIGGYTF. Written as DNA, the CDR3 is TGTGCCAGCAGCTTAGATCTTCACATCGGGGGCTACACCTTC.

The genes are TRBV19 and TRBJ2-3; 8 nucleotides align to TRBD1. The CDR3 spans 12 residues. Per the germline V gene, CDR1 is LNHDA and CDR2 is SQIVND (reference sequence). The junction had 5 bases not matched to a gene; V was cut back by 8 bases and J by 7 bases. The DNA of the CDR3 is TGTGCCAGTGCAGGGGGCAGATATACGCAGTATTTT. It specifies CASAGGRYTQYF.

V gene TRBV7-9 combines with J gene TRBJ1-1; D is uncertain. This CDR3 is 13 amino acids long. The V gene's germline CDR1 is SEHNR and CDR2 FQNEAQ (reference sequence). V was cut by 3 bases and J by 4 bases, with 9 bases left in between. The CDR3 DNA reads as TGTGCCAGCAGCTTGCGGGGAAGCACTGAAGCTTTCTTT. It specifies CASSLRGSTEAFF.

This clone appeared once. The CDR3 region is CASSPLAGPPDTQYF. CDR3 coding DNA: TGTGCCAGCAGCCCCTTGGCAGGGCCCCCAGATACGCAGTATTTT. The gene calls are TRBV7-9 and TRBJ2-3, with a tentative D call TRBD1 (5 bases). CDR1 SEHNR and CDR2 FQNEAQ come from the germline V gene (reference sequence). Trimming shortened V by 5 bases and J by 4 bases, and 16 bases separated the two germline ends. This CDR3 contains 15 residues.

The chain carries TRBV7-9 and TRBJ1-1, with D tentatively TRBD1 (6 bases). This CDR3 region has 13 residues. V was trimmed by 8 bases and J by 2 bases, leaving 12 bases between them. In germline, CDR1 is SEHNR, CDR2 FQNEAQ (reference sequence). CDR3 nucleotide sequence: TGTGCCAGCGTAGGCAGGGGAAACACTGAAGCTTTCTTT. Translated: CASVGRGNTEAFF.

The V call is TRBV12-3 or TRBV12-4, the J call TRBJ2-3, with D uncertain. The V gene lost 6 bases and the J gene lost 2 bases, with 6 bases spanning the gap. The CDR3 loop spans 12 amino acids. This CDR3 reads CASRRDTDTQYF. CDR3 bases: TGTGCCAGCAGGCGCGACACAGATACGCAGTATTTT.

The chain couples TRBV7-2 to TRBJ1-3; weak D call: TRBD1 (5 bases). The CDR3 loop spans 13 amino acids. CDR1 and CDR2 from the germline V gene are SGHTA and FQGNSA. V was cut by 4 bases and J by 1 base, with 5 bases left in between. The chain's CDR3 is CASSSGSGNTIYF. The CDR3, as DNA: TGTGCCAGCAGCTCAGGGTCTGGAAACACCATATATTTT.

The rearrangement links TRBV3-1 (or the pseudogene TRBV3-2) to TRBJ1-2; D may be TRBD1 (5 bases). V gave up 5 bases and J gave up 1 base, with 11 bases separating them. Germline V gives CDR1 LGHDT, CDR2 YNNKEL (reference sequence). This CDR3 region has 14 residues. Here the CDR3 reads CASSSAGLNYGYTF. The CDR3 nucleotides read TGTGCCAGCAGCAGCGCGGGACTTAACTATGGCTACACCTTC.

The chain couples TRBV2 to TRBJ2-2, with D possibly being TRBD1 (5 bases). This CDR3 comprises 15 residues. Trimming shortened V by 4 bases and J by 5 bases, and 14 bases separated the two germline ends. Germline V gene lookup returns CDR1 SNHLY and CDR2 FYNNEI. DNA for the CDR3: TGTGCCAGCAGTGCCCTTCAGGGTCGGACCGGGGAGCTGTTTTTT. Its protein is CASSALQGRTGELFF.

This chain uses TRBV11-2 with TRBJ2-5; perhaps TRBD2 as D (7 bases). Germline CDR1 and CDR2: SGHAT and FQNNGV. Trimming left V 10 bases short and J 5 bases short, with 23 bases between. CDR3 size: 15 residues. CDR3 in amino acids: CATASRSGGGETQYF. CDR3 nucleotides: TGTGCCACCGCGAGTCGCTCGGGGGGCGGGGAGACCCAGTACTTC.

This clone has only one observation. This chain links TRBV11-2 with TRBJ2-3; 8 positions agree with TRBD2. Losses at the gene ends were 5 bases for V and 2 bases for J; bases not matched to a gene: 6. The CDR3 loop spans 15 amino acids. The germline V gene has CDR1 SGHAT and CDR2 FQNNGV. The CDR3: CASSPSGGTTDTQYF. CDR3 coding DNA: TGTGCCAGCAGCCCCAGCGGGGGAACCACAGATACGCAGTATTTT.

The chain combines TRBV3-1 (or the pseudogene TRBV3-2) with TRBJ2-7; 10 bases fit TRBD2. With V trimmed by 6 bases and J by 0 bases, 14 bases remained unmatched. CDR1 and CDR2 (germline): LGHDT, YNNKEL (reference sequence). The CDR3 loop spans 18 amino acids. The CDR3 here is CASRPSPGLAPTSYEQYF. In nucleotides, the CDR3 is TGTGCCAGCAGACCATCACCGGGACTAGCGCCGACCTCCTACGAGCAGTACTTC.

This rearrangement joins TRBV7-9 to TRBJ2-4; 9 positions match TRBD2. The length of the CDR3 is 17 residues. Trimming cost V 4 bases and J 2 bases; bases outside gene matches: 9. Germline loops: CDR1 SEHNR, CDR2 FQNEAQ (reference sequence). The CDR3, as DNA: TGTGCCAGCAGCTCTCCCCGCGGGGGGGCGTCCAAAAACATTCAGTACTTC. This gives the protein CASSSPRGGASKNIQYF.

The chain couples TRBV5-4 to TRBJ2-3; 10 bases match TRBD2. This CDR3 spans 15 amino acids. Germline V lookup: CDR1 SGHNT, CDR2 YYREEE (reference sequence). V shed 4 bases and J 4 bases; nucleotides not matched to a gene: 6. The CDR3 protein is CASSVSGGSADTQYF. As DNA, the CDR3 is TGTGCCAGCAGCGTTAGCGGGGGGAGCGCAGATACGCAGTATTTT. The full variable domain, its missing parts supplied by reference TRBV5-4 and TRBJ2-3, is ETGVTQSPTHLIKTRGQQVTLRCSSQSGHNTVSWYQQALGQGPQFIFQYYREEENGRGNFPPRFSGLQFPNYSSELNVNALELDDSALYLCASSVSGGSADTQYFGPGTRLTVL.

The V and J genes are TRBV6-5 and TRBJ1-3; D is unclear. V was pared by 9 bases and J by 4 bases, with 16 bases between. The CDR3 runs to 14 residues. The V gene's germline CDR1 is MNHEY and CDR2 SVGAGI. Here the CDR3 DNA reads TGTGCCAGTAAAAGAGGCGGGTTCGGAAACACCATATATTTT. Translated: CASKRGGFGNTIYF.

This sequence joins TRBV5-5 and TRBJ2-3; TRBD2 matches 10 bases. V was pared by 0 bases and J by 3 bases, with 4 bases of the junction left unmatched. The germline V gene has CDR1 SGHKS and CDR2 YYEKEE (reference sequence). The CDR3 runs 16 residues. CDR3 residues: CASSLVASGGTDTQYF. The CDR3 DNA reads TGTGCCAGCAGCTTGGTGGCTAGCGGGGGAACAGATACGCAGTATTTT.